The 10 T cell receptor beta chains reported below all come from one sample, sequenced in a study of identical twins. TCRdb ran MiXCR on the 5' RACE reads and lists one entry per CDR3 protein. Among about 490,000 distinct CDR3 sequences listed, approximately 16% were seen once. These same records also appear under a second study, on yellow fever vaccine responses in identical twins.

Sequenced input: CD4+ T cells sorted from blood. All receptors derive from a woman between 18 and 30 years old in good health.

The sample holds a few counts of this clonotype. The J gene is TRBJ2-1, the V gene TRBV3-1; D is unresolved. The CDR3 contains 15 residues. CDR1 and CDR2 from the germline V gene are LGHDT and YNNKEL (reference sequence). The ends were cut back, 3 bases at V and 0 bases at J, with 9 bases in the middle. The CDR3 region is CASSQSPSSYNEQFF. DNA of the CDR3: TGTGCCAGCAGCCAGTCCCCGAGCTCCTACAATGAGCAGTTCTTC.

This clonotype has only a few counts. This chain links TRBV20-1 with TRBJ2-2, with D perhaps matching TRBD2 (6 bases). Germline V gene sequence: CDR1 DFQATT, CDR2 SNEGSKA (reference sequence). Trimming took off 4 bases at V and 7 bases at J, with 16 bases between the two ends. This CDR3 spans 14 amino acids. CDR3 bases: TGCAGTGCTACTCAGACCGGGGGTGGCGGGGAGCTGTTTTTT. Residues: CSATQTGGGGELFF.

The chain couples TRBV20-1 to TRBJ2-3; D unresolved. Germline CDR1 DFQATT, CDR2 SNEGSKA (reference sequence). The CDR3 is 12 residues long. Between the trimmed V and J ends, which lost 3 bases and 6 bases, there was a span of 10 bases. The CDR3 loop is CSARGGLDTQYF. In nucleotides, the CDR3 is TGCAGTGCTAGGGGCGGCTTGGATACGCAGTATTTT.

This clonotype was observed a few times. The CDR3 DNA follows: TGTGCCAGTAGCCCTGGGCTAGCGGGGGCGAGGGAGCAGTTCTTC. Protein sequence: CASSPGLAGAREQFF. The genes are TRBV19 and TRBJ2-1; 10 bases match TRBD2. J lost 10 bases, V lost 6 bases, and 12 bases had no gene match. The CDR3 extends over 15 amino acids. CDR1 and CDR2 (germline): LNHDA, SQIVND (reference sequence).

This clonotype occurred a few times. The chain employs TRBV24-1 and TRBJ2-1, with unresolved D. Per germline, CDR1 KGHDR and CDR2 SFDVKD. The CDR3 runs to 15 residues. Between the trimmed V and J ends, which lost 4 bases and 2 bases, there was a span of 11 bases. The CDR3 loop reads CATSEPTTPYNEQFF. The CDR3 DNA follows: TGTGCCACCAGTGAGCCTACGACACCCTACAATGAGCAGTTCTTC.

In this sample, this clonotype turned up a few times. V and J are TRBV7-9 and TRBJ1-5, with 7 bases fitting TRBD1. The CDR3 is 14 amino acids. Per the germline V gene, CDR1 is SEHNR and CDR2 is FQNEAQ (reference sequence). J gave up 6 bases and V 5 bases, and 7 bases lay outside the gene matches. The chain's CDR3 is CASSRQGSSQPQHF. In DNA form, the CDR3 reads TGTGCCAGCAGCCGACAGGGATCGAGTCAGCCCCAGCATTTT.

This clonotype was observed a few times. The chain employs TRBV6-5 and TRBJ2-4; D possibly corresponds to TRBD2 (5 bases). Germline V lookup: CDR1 MNHEY, CDR2 SVGAGI. Trimming left V 2 bases short and J 2 bases short, with 7 bases between. The CDR3 has 14 residues. The CDR3 loop is CASSYEGTKNIQYF. As DNA, the CDR3 is TGTGCCAGCAGTTACGAGGGTACCAAAAACATTCAGTACTTC.

The chain is built from TRBV20-1 and TRBJ2-2, with unresolved D. The V gene lost 2 bases and the J gene lost 2 bases, with 12 bases spanning the gap. The CDR3 loop spans 15 amino acids. Germline V CDR1 and CDR2: DFQATT, SNEGSKA (reference sequence). The CDR3 spells CSARPATINTGELFF. CDR3 coding DNA: TGCAGTGCTAGACCAGCGACGATAAACACCGGGGAGCTGTTTTTT.

This clonotype was detected only a few times. This chain uses TRBV18 with TRBJ2-7; 7 nucleotides line up with TRBD2. The CDR3 consists of 13 residues. V was clipped by 3 bases and J by 6 bases; unmatched bases: 5. Germline V gene lookup returns CDR1 KGHSH and CDR2 LQKENI. The CDR3 spells CASSPAGRGEQYV. The DNA for the CDR3 is TGTGCCAGCTCACCGGCAGGGAGGGGCGAGCAGTACGTC.

The chain has TRBV20-1 and TRBJ2-7; 11 positions match TRBD1. The V and J ends lost 6 bases and 5 bases, in that order; junction bases with no gene match: 9. The CDR3 loop spans 14 amino acids. In germline, CDR1 is DFQATT, CDR2 SNEGSKA (reference sequence). The chain's CDR3 is CSAGRTGGSNEQYF. CDR3 DNA sequence: TGCAGTGCCGGCAGGACAGGGGGCTCTAACGAGCAGTACTTC.